This is a list of T cell receptor beta chains from one sample in a study of siplizumab effects on memory and regulatory T cells. Clones were sequenced by immunoSEQ multiplex PCR, and TCRdb holds only the in-frame ones, with some missing. The table records some 100,000 clones, about 92% of them present only once. The sequencing sample was made of Tregs sorted from blood. The receptor set was obtained from a human donor in good health. The CDR3 runs from the conserved cysteine through the conserved F or W. A D gene is named only where the DNA matches it firmly. Only part of the rows carry a size: once, few, many, or a class if the clone is expanded.

V,size,J,D,DNA,CDR3
TRBV5-1,NA,TRBJ2-1,TRBD1,TGCGCCAGCAGCTTGGGCCCTCTGGGGGACAGGACACCTTACAATGAGCAGTTCTTC,CASSLGPLGDRTPYNEQFF
TRBV7-3,NA,TRBJ2-1,TRBD2,TGTGCCAGCAGCCGAAAGGGTGCGGGAGAGGGGAATGAGCAGTTCTTC,CASSRKGAGEGNEQFF
TRBV5-1,NA,TRBJ2-7,TRBD1,TGCGCCAGCAGCCTTTCAGTCTGGACAGGGTCTAGAGAGTCCTACGAGCAGTACTTC,CASSLSVWTGSRESYEQYF
TRBV19,once,TRBJ2-1,NA,TGTGCCAGTAGTAAGGATCGGATTGAGCAGTTCTTC,CASSKDRIEQFF
TRBV10-2,NA,TRBJ2-1,TRBD2,TGCGCCAGCAGTCAATCTTGGCTAGCGGGAGTGTCCAATGAGCAGTTCTTC,CASSQSWLAGVSNEQFF
TRBV2,NA,TRBJ2-1,NA,TGTGCCAGCAGGGACTTTTCCCCCTACAATGAGCAGTTCTTC,CASRDFSPYNEQFF
TRBV28,NA,TRBJ1-2,NA,TGTGCCAGCAGTAGGTACCCGGGGGTATATGGCTACACCTTC,CASSRYPGVYGYTF
TRBV6-1,NA,TRBJ1-1,TRBD1,TGTGCCAGCAGGACAGGGGGTTTGAACACTGAAGCTTTCTTT,CASRTGGLNTEAFF
TRBV4-1,NA,TRBJ2-5,TRBD1,TGCGCCAGCGGGACAGGGTACACGGAGACCCAGTACTTC,CASGTGYTETQYF
TRBV28,once,TRBJ2-6,NA,TGTGCCAGCAGTTTCACCCGGGCCAACGTCCTGACTTTC,CASSFTRANVLTF
TRBV19,once,TRBJ2-4,NA,TGTGCCAGTAGTATAGGTCGAGGGAGTGGAAAAAACATTCAGTACTTC,CASSIGRGSGKNIQYF
TRBV11-2,NA,TRBJ2-7,TRBD2,TGTGCCAGCAGCCCCCGGACTAGCGGGAGAAACGAGCAGTACTTC,CASSPRTSGRNEQYF
TRBV18,NA,TRBJ1-3,NA,TGTGCCAGCTCACCGCTGGACAACTCTGGAAACACCATATATTTT,CASSPLDNSGNTIYF
TRBV4-1,NA,TRBJ2-6,NA,TGCGCCAGCAGCCAACCAGTTCAGGTCCTCTCTGGGGCCAACGTCCTGACTTTC,CASSQPVQVLSGANVLTF
TRBV27,NA,TRBJ1-2,TRBD1,TGTGCCAGCAGTATACAGGGGGCGATAGGAGGCTACACCTTC,CASSIQGAIGGYTF
TRBV9,NA,TRBJ2-7,TRBD2,TGTGCCAGCAGCCCTCCGGGAGGGGTTAGTCCCGAGCAGTACTTC,CASSPPGGVSPEQYF
TRBV10-3,NA,TRBJ2-3,NA,TGTGCCATCAGGTTCGACAGATACACAGATACGCAGTATTTT,CAIRFDRYTDTQYF
TRBV4-2,NA,TRBJ2-5,NA,TGTGCCAGCAGCCTCTCTGGTGAGACCCAGTACTTC,CASSLSGETQYF
TRBV5-6,NA,TRBJ2-7,TRBD2,TGTGCCAGCAGCTTGGGCGGGAGATCGGGGGAGCAGTACTTC,CASSLGGRSGEQYF
TRBV7-9,NA,TRBJ2-1,TRBD1,TGTGCCAGCAGCCCTGGGGACAGGGGGGGTGAGCAGTTCTTC,CASSPGDRGGEQFF
TRBV7-9,NA,TRBJ2-2,TRBD1,TGTGCCAGCCGGGGACAGGCCACCGGGGAGCTGTTTTTT,CASRGQATGELFF
TRBV5-1,NA,TRBJ2-5,TRBD2,TGCGCCAGCAGCTTGGGCATTTGGCCAGCGGGAGAGGAGACCCAGTACTTC,CASSLGIWPAGEETQYF
TRBV6-6,NA,TRBJ2-5,TRBD2,TGTGCCAGCAGTTACGACAGCGGGAGCGGGGAGACCCAGTACTTC,CASSYDSGSGETQYF
TRBV19,NA,TRBJ2-7,NA,TGTGCCAGTAGTACTGGGTGGGTCTCGAACGAGCAGTACTTC,CASSTGWVSNEQYF
TRBV2,few,TRBJ1-1,NA,TGTGCCACTACGTGGGGCGCGAACACTGAAGCTTTCTTT,CATTWGANTEAFF
TRBV4-1,once,TRBJ2-3,TRBD2,TGCGCCAGCAGCCTCCGGGGACTAGCGGGCGTCACTAGCACAGATACGCAGTATTTT,CASSLRGLAGVTSTDTQYF
TRBV6-1,NA,TRBJ2-3,NA,TGTGCCAGCTCCTTTAGCACAGATACGCAGTATTTT,CASSFSTDTQYF
TRBV15,NA,TRBJ1-5,TRBD1,TGTGCCACCAGCAGAGATGGGACAGTCTATCAGCCCCAGCATTTT,CATSRDGTVYQPQHF
TRBV21-1,NA,TRBJ2-5,NA,TGTGCCAGCAGCACCCCCAGTATCTACGATAGGCTAGCGGGCGCTCAAGAGACCCAGTACTTC,CASSTPSIYDRLAGAQETQYF
TRBV9,NA,TRBJ2-5,NA,TGTGCCAGCAGCGTGTCCAGGGGTCATTCTGGAGAGACCCAGTACTTC,CASSVSRGHSGETQYF
TRBV27,NA,TRBJ1-2,NA,TGTGCCAGCAGTTTAGCCTCGCGGGGGCGCCTCTATGGCTACACCTTC,CASSLASRGRLYGYTF
TRBV9,few,TRBJ2-1,TRBD2,TGTGCCAGCAGCTTACCGGCCAAGACTAGCGGGAGTCTAATCTCCTACAATGAGCAGTTCTTC,CASSLPAKTSGSLISYNEQFF
TRBV11-3,NA,TRBJ2-5,TRBD2,TGTGCCAGCAGCCAGAACAACGAGCGGGAGCCTCAAGAGACCCAGTACTTC,CASSQNNEREPQETQYF
TRBV5-6,NA,TRBJ2-3,NA,TGTGCCAGCAGCTTGTCCCAGCTCACAGATACGCAGTATTTT,CASSLSQLTDTQYF
TRBV5-1,NA,TRBJ2-2,TRBD2,TGCGCCAGCAGCTTGGGTCGACTAGCGGGACAACCCGGGGAGCTGTTTTTT,CASSLGRLAGQPGELFF
TRBV12-5,NA,TRBJ1-1,NA,TGTGCTAGTGGTCTAACAGGCGTCACTGAAGCTTTCTTT,CASGLTGVTEAFF
TRBV11-2,once,TRBJ2-7,TRBD2,TGTGCCAGCAGCAACGAGCCTTTAGCGGGGCAGTACTTC,CASSNEPLAGQYF
TRBV30,NA,TRBJ1-2,TRBD1,TGTGCCTTAAGACAGGGGTTGGGTGGTGGCTACACCTTC,CALRQGLGGGYTF
TRBV7-9,NA,TRBJ2-2,TRBD2,TGTGCCAGCAGCTTGGTCGCTAGCGGGAGAACCGGGGAGCTGTTTTTT,CASSLVASGRTGELFF
TRBV18,NA,TRBJ1-1,TRBD1,TGTGCCAGCTCACCAACCACCCAGGGGGTGAACACTGAAGCTTTCTTT,CASSPTTQGVNTEAFF
TRBV6-1,NA,TRBJ1-5,NA,TGTGCCAGCAGTTCGCGGGGACTGACTGATCAGCCCCAGCATTTT,CASSSRGLTDQPQHF